This is a list of T cell receptor beta chains from one sample in a study of Tregs in tolerant kidney transplant recipients. TCRdb's copy holds only in-frame clones and misses some; the assay was immunoSEQ multiplex PCR. Altogether 200,000 to 300,000 clones are present, 84% being singletons, with the ten largest covering around 0.6%. Sequenced: CD4+ T cells from blood. These receptors were collected from a human donor in good health. Both conserved end residues are part of each CDR3. The D gene is left open where the match is weak. Size is omitted from some rows. Given values are once, few, many or a class for expanded clones.

d_gene	abundance	j_gene	v_gene	CDR3nt	CDR3aa
-	-	TRBJ1-2	TRBV27	TGTGCCAGCAGTTTAGAGGGGAGTTTCCCCTATGGCTACACCTTC	CASSLEGSFPYGYTF
-	-	TRBJ1-2	TRBV7-3	TGTGCCAGCAGCTTAACGCCAGGGAGAGCTAACTATGGCTACACCTTC	CASSLTPGRANYGYTF
TRBD1	once	TRBJ2-1	TRBV6-5	TGTGCCAGCAGTTCTCCCGGACAGGGAGCCTACAATGAGCAGTTCTTC	CASSSPGQGAYNEQFF
TRBD1	-	TRBJ1-1	TRBV4-1	TGCGCCAGCAGCCAATCGAACAGGGGGCCCACTGAAGCTTTCTTT	CASSQSNRGPTEAFF
-	-	TRBJ2-7	TRBV5-1	TGCGCCAGCAGCCAGGACGGGACGTCACCTTACTACGAGCAGTACTTC	CASSQDGTSPYYEQYF
-	-	TRBJ2-1	TRBV6-5	TGTGCCAGCAAAAAGGCCGGGTCTAATGAGCAGTTCTTC	CASKKAGSNEQFF
TRBD2	-	TRBJ2-1	TRBV27	TGTGCCAGCAGTACCTCTCTCGGGACTAGGTTCAATGAGCAGTTCTTC	CASSTSLGTRFNEQFF
TRBD2	-	TRBJ2-2	TRBV7-9	TGTGCCAGCAGCCAGCGAGGCGGGAGTGTTCTGAACGCCGGGGAGCTGTTTTTT	CASSQRGGSVLNAGELFF
TRBD2	-	TRBJ2-1	TRBV7-8	TGTGCCAGCAGCTCCGGGACTAGCGGCCTCAATGAGCAGTTCTTC	CASSSGTSGLNEQFF
TRBD1	once	TRBJ1-2	TRBV6-6	TGTGCCAGCAGTTTACAAGGGACAGGGGGCCGTTCGTGGACCTTC	CASSLQGTGGRSWTF
-	-	TRBJ2-7	TRBV18	TGTGCCAGCTCGGACACCTACGAGCAGTACTTC	CASSDTYEQYF
-	-	TRBJ1-5	TRBV6-1	TGTGCCAGCAGAGCCGGGACGGACAATCAGCCCCAGCATTTT	CASRAGTDNQPQHF
-	-	TRBJ1-3	TRBV4-1	TGCGCCAGCAGCAACCCTGGACGGAGCTCTGGAAACACCATATATTTT	CASSNPGRSSGNTIYF
-	-	TRBJ2-7	TRBV19	TGTGCCAGTAGTATCTCCAACTACGAGCAGTACTTC	CASSISNYEQYF
-	-	TRBJ2-3	TRBV7-3	TGTGCCAGCAGCCCCTCTAGCCCCTACCGGGATACGCAGTATTTT	CASSPSSPYRDTQYF
TRBD1	-	TRBJ1-4	TRBV7-6	TGTGCCAGCAGCGGTACGACAGGGGGCGGAGAAAAACTGTTTTTT	CASSGTTGGGEKLFF
-	-	TRBJ2-7	TRBV18	TGTGCCAGCTCCCGGGGGTCGGACATGGCCTACGAGCAGTACTTC	CASSRGSDMAYEQYF
-	-	TRBJ2-2	TRBV6-6	TGTGCCAGCAGCCTCCCGGTTGGGTACGGGGAGCTGTTTTTT	CASSLPVGYGELFF
TRBD1	few	TRBJ2-5	TRBV15	TGTGCCACCAGCAGGGGACAGGGGGGAGAGACCCAGTACTTC	CATSRGQGGETQYF
TRBD2	once	TRBJ2-7	TRBV6-5	TGTGCCAGCAGTTACAGGGCGGGAGGGGGTTTCGAGCAGTACTTC	CASSYRAGGGFEQYF
-	-	TRBJ2-7	TRBV10-2	TGCGCCAGCAGTGATCCTGGGACTGCCGCCTACGAGCAGTACTTC	CASSDPGTAAYEQYF
-	-	TRBJ2-6	TRBV30	TGTGCCTGGAGTGGGGGTGGGGCCAACGTCCTGACTTTC	CAWSGGGANVLTF
-	-	TRBJ1-6	TRBV30	TGTGCCTGGAGTGTAGGCCGGAATTCACCCCTCCACTTT	CAWSVGRNSPLHF
-	-	TRBJ2-5	TRBV11-2	TGTGCCAGCAGGGGAGACACCATAGGGGAGACCCAGTACTTC	CASRGDTIGETQYF
-	-	TRBJ2-5	TRBV6-1	TGTGCCAGCACCACCCCAAGGATCGGAGAGACCCAGTACTTC	CASTTPRIGETQYF
TRBD1	few	TRBJ1-2	TRBV11-1	TGTGCCAGCAGCGACAGGACAGGGCCCGGCTACACCTTC	CASSDRTGPGYTF
TRBD1	-	TRBJ1-1	TRBV7-8	TGTGCCAGCAGCTTAAGGGACAGGGCCCAGAACACTGAAGCTTTCTTT	CASSLRDRAQNTEAFF
TRBD2	-	TRBJ2-7	TRBV4-1	TGCGCCAGCAGCGCCGGGGGGATCCGCTACGAGCAGTACTTC	CASSAGGIRYEQYF
TRBD1	once	TRBJ1-5	TRBV27	TGTGCCAGCAGGGGAGCTCACAGGGGCGGAAGCAATCAGCCCCAGCATTTT	CASRGAHRGGSNQPQHF
TRBD1	-	TRBJ1-5	TRBV10-3	TGTGCCATCAGTACGGACAGGGGGGATCAGCCCCAGCATTTT	CAISTDRGDQPQHF
-	-	TRBJ1-1	TRBV20-1	TGCAGTGCTAGAGTTCGGGCTGAAGCTTTCTTT	CSARVRAEAFF
TRBD1	-	TRBJ1-1	TRBV6-5	TGTGCCAGCAGTCCGACAGGGGGCGTTTTTATTGCTTTCTTT	CASSPTGGVFIAFF
-	once	TRBJ2-3	TRBV19	TGTGCCAGTAGTATTTTAGGTTACGGCCTCGGGCCCACAGATACGCAGTATTTT	CASSILGYGLGPTDTQYF
-	-	TRBJ2-1	TRBV18	TGTGCCAGCTCACAACTCCCCGTCGTAGCCTCCATTGAGGGCAATGAGCAGTTCTTC	CASSQLPVVASIEGNEQFF
-	-	TRBJ1-6	TRBV27	TGTGCCAGCAGACTGGGGGGGGGCTCCCGACCTCTGACACCCCTCCACTTT	CASRLGGGSRPLTPLHF
-	-	TRBJ2-3	TRBV7-2	TGTGCCAGCAGCTATTACAGGGTTCACGCAGATACGCAGTATTTT	CASSYYRVHADTQYF
TRBD1	-	TRBJ2-5	TRBV28	TGTGCCAGCAGTTTCTTCGGGACAGGGAAGGGAGAGACCCAGTACTTC	CASSFFGTGKGETQYF
-	-	TRBJ2-4	TRBV6-1	TGTGCCAGCAGTGGCCTTACAGGGTTTTTGGCCAAAAACATTCAGTACTTC	CASSGLTGFLAKNIQYF
-	-	TRBJ1-1	TRBV7-9	TGTGCCCTCGCGGGGCCCGCTGAAGCTTTCTTT	CALAGPAEAFF
-	-	TRBJ1-5	TRBV27	TGTGCCAGCAGTTCGCACGGGAATCAGCCCCAGCATTTT	CASSSHGNQPQHF
TRBD1	-	TRBJ1-5	TRBV4-2	TGTGCCAGCAGTCTCTTAATCCGGGACAGGGGACGCCCCCAGCATTTT	CASSLLIRDRGRPQHF
-	-	TRBJ1-1	TRBV6-1	TGTGCCAGCATCGATTACAGACGTGAAGCTTTCTTT	CASIDYRREAFF
-	-	TRBJ2-5	TRBV30	TGTGCCTGGAGTGCCGGGACCGAAGAGACCCAGTACTTC	CAWSAGTEETQYF
-	once	TRBJ1-1	TRBV6-5	TGTGCCAGCAGTCAATGGGCTTGGTTGAACACTGAAGCTTTCTTT	CASSQWAWLNTEAFF
TRBD1	few	TRBJ1-2	TRBV5-1	TGCGCCAGCAGCTTGGACCAGGGGGCAGGCTACACCTTC	CASSLDQGAGYTF
-	once	TRBJ2-2	TRBV6-1	TGTGCCAGCAGTGAAATCCCTGCAGGGAACACCGGGGAGCTGTTTTTT	CASSEIPAGNTGELFF
-	-	TRBJ2-1	TRBV9	TGTGCCAGCAGCGTAGCTCCGTCCAGGACCGATGAGCAGTTCTTC	CASSVAPSRTDEQFF
TRBD1	-	TRBJ1-6	TRBV5-4	TGTGCCAGCAGCTACCGGACAGGTGGAAATTCACCCCTCCACTTT	CASSYRTGGNSPLHF
TRBD1	-	TRBJ1-2	TRBV6-5	TGTGCCAGCAGCCGACAGGGGGCCTATGGCTACACCTTC	CASSRQGAYGYTF
-	-	TRBJ1-1	TRBV18	TGTGCCAGCTCACGAAAAGCTCGGACAGCCCCTACCATGAACACTGAAGCTTTCTTT	CASSRKARTAPTMNTEAFF
-	-	TRBJ1-2	TRBV29-1	TGCAGCGTTGAGGGGCAGGGTGTGGGCTACACCTTC	CSVEGQGVGYTF
-	-	TRBJ1-1	TRBV6-4	TGTGCCAGCCGGGCGGGGAGACACCTGGCCACTGAAGCTTTCTTT	CASRAGRHLATEAFF
-	-	TRBJ1-5	TRBV6-6	TGTGCCAGCAGTTACAGGGACGATCAGCCCCAGCATTTT	CASSYRDDQPQHF
-	once	TRBJ1-1	TRBV19	TGTGCCAGTAGTATAGTTGCAGGGAACACTGAAGCTTTCTTT	CASSIVAGNTEAFF
TRBD1	-	TRBJ1-2	TRBV25-1	TGTGCCAGCAGCAGGACAGGCTATGGCTACACCTTC	CASSRTGYGYTF